Below, 25 T cell receptor beta chains from the same sample are listed, as sequenced in a study of T cell responses to AZD1222 COVID-19 vaccine. TCRdb's copy holds only in-frame clones and misses some; the assay was immunoSEQ multiplex PCR. The table shows about 120,000 clones, with roughly 92% occurring only once. The material was peripheral blood, obtained 28 days after the second AZD1222 dose. The receptor set was obtained from an adult who received the AZD1222 COVID-19 vaccine.

V is TRBV6-5 and J is TRBJ2-5; 8 bases match TRBD2. The V and J ends lost 5 bases and 10 bases, in that order; junction bases with no gene match: 9. CDR3 length equals 13 residues. Germline loops: CDR1 MNHEY, CDR2 SVGAGI. CDR3 protein: CASSLGLATLQYF. CDR3 DNA: TGTGCCAGCAGTCTTGGACTAGCAACACTCCAGTACTTC.

The chain uses TRBV14 and TRBJ1-1, with TRBD1 as a possible D gene (5 bases). The CDR3 runs 11 residues. Germline V gene sequence: CDR1 SGHDN, CDR2 FVKESK. V was shortened by 3 bases and J by 8 bases, with 7 bases between the two germline ends. CDR3 DNA: TGTGCCAGCAGCCAGTGGGGGGAAGCTTTCTTT. This sequence encodes CASSQWGEAFF.

The chain is built from TRBV27 and TRBJ2-1; tentatively, D is TRBD2 (6 bases). Trimming left V 2 bases short and J 4 bases short, with 12 bases between. The CDR3 runs to 15 residues. Germline values: CDR1 MNHEY, CDR2 SMNVEV (reference sequence). The CDR3 DNA reads TGTGCCAGCAGTTTAAACAGCGGGCCATACAATGAGCAGTTCTTC. Translation: CASSLNSGPYNEQFF.

The gene calls are TRBV7-6 and TRBJ1-5, with 7 bases fitting TRBD1. Losses at the gene ends were 1 base for V and 4 bases for J; bases not matched to a gene: 4. Per the germline V gene, CDR1 is SGHVS and CDR2 is FNYEAQ. The CDR3 extends over 15 amino acids. This CDR3 is CASSLGTGINQPQHF. CDR3 sequence (DNA): TGTGCCAGCAGCTTAGGGACAGGAATAAATCAGCCCCAGCATTTT.

The rearrangement uses TRBV7-8 and TRBJ1-5; D is unresolved. The CDR3 spans 14 residues. Between the trimmed V and J ends, which lost 4 bases and 5 bases, there was a span of 12 bases. Germline-derived CDR1 and CDR2 are SGHVS and FQNEAQ. CDR3 in amino acids: CASSSRAGYQPQHF. The DNA of the CDR3 is TGTGCCAGCAGCTCCCGCGCAGGTTATCAGCCCCAGCATTTT.

The chain combines TRBV10-3 with TRBJ2-1; 11 bases map to TRBD2. Per the germline V gene, CDR1 is ENHRY and CDR2 is SYGVKD. V dropped 5 bases and J dropped 0; count of bases not matched to a gene: 15. The CDR3 covers 20 residues. CDR3 amino acids: CAISSSTGTSGRGSYNEQFF. The DNA of the CDR3 is TGTGCCATCAGTAGTTCCACCGGGACTAGCGGACGAGGCTCCTACAATGAGCAGTTCTTC.

This chain connects TRBV30 to TRBJ1-3; the match to TRBD1 covers 7 bases. Germline CDR1 GTSNPN, CDR2 SVGIG (reference sequence). With V trimmed by 6 bases and J by 3 bases, 14 bases remained unmatched. The CDR3 extends over 16 amino acids. The CDR3 DNA sequence: TGTGCCTGTACGTTCAGACAGGGAATCGATGGAAACACCATATATTTT. It is translated as CACTFRQGIDGNTIYF.

The rearrangement uses TRBV15 and TRBJ2-3; D remains unclear. The germline V gene has CDR1 LNHNV and CDR2 YYDKDF (reference sequence). CDR3 size: 14 residues. Deletions cut 8 bases from V and 2 bases from J, with 14 bases between. The CDR3 nucleotides read TGTGCCACCGGTGCGGTACCTAACACAGATACGCAGTATTTT. This encodes CATGAVPNTDTQYF.

V and J are TRBV27 and TRBJ1-2; D not resolved. CDR3 size: 15 residues. The V and J ends lost 8 bases and 2 bases respectively, with 18 bases between them. Germline V gene sequence: CDR1 MNHEY, CDR2 SMNVEV (reference sequence). This chain's CDR3 is CASSSAPIGNYGYTF. The DNA of the CDR3 is TGTGCCAGCTCCTCGGCACCTATTGGAAACTATGGCTACACCTTC.

The V call is TRBV9, the J call TRBJ2-5; D is perhaps TRBD2 (6 bases). Deletions cut 3 bases from V and 5 bases from J, with 20 bases between. This CDR3 has 16 amino acids. Per germline, CDR1 SGDLS and CDR2 YYNGEE. For the CDR3, the DNA is TGTGCCAGCAGCGACGGGGGAGGCAGTGGGGCGGAGACCCAGTACTTC. Encoded protein: CASSDGGGSGAETQYF.

V gene TRBV4-1 combines with J gene TRBJ2-1, with 14 positions matching TRBD2. This CDR3 region has 15 residues. Unmatched junction bases numbered 5, after V lost 10 bases and J lost 3 bases. The germline V gene has CDR1 MGHRA and CDR2 YSYEKL. CDR3 nucleotide sequence: TGCGCCACCAAAGGACTAGCGGGAGGCTACAATGAGCAGTTCTTC. The encoded protein is CATKGLAGGYNEQFF.

The chain links TRBV2 to TRBJ1-1; no firm D call. Germline CDR1 reads SNHLY; CDR2 reads FYNNEI. The length of the CDR3 is 15 residues. Deletions cut 3 bases from V and 1 base from J, with 12 bases between. The CDR3, as DNA: TGTGCCAGCAGTGACAGGAAAGTCTCGAACACTGAAGCTTTCTTT. Its translation is CASSDRKVSNTEAFF.

This clone has just a few counts. This chain uses TRBV6-5 with TRBJ2-1; 10 bases are shared with TRBD1. The CDR3 totals 14 residues. Germline V gene data show CDR1 as MNHEY and CDR2 as SVGAGI. V dropped 7 bases and J dropped 7; count of bases not matched to a gene: 7. The CDR3 reads CASISGTGDNEQFF. DNA of the CDR3: TGTGCCAGCATTTCCGGGACAGGGGATAATGAGCAGTTCTTC.

This clone was observed a single time. V and J are TRBV30 and TRBJ1-5; TRBD1 is a possible D gene (6 bases). CDR1 and CDR2 (germline): GTSNPN, SVGIG (reference sequence). The CDR3 covers 14 residues. Trimming pared 2 bases from V and 5 bases from J, leaving 13 bases between. DNA for the CDR3: TGTGCCTGGAGTCGGGGGCGAGGGGATCAGCCCCAGCATTTT. Protein sequence: CAWSRGRGDQPQHF.

The rearrangement uses TRBV6-6 and TRBJ2-2; D gene ambiguous. This CDR3 has 13 residues. CDR1 and CDR2 from the germline V gene are MNHNY and SVGAGI (reference sequence). Trimming cost V 7 bases and J 3 bases, with 9 bases left between them. The chain's CDR3 is CASTSGDTGELFF. The CDR3 region has the DNA TGTGCCAGCACCAGTGGGGACACCGGGGAGCTGTTTTTT.

This rearrangement joins TRBV9 to TRBJ2-1; 7 bases match TRBD2. The CDR3 spans 14 residues. With V trimmed by 0 bases and J by 7 bases, 4 bases remained unmatched. The germline V gene encodes CDR1 SGDLS and CDR2 YYNGEE. The CDR3 here is CASSVVGSGNEQFF. The DNA of the CDR3 is TGTGCCAGCAGCGTAGTTGGTAGCGGGAATGAGCAGTTCTTC.

The chain links TRBV12-3 or TRBV12-4 to TRBJ1-2; maybe TRBD1 (6 bases). V was trimmed by 7 bases and J by 3 bases, leaving 12 bases between them. CDR3 length: 13 residues. CDR3 region: CASNLDRDYGYTF. Here the CDR3 DNA reads TGTGCCAGCAACCTGGACAGAGACTATGGCTACACCTTC.

This clone occurred a few times. V usage is TRBV19 and J usage is TRBJ1-5; D might be TRBD1 (6 bases). Germline-derived CDR1 and CDR2 are LNHDA and SQIVND (reference sequence). Trimming took 10 bases from V and 3 from J, leaving 10 bases between them. The CDR3 spans 12 residues. The CDR3 nucleotides are TGTGCCACTAACAGGGTCAATCAGCCCCAGCATTTT. Its protein product is CATNRVNQPQHF.

This clone was seen just once. The chain joins TRBV27 to TRBJ1-2; D is perhaps TRBD1 (6 bases). Trimming stripped 4 bases from V and 5 bases from J, with 23 bases between. Germline CDR1 is MNHEY and CDR2 is SMNVEV (reference sequence). This CDR3 region has 17 residues. The CDR3 spells CASSSLGGGGWTYGYTF. In DNA form, the CDR3 reads TGTGCCAGCAGTTCCCTCGGGGGCGGAGGTTGGACTTATGGCTACACCTTC.

The chain carries TRBV19 and TRBJ2-5, with 12 bases matching TRBD2. The ends lost 7 bases at V and 4 bases at J; junction bases unmatched: 7. The germline V gene has CDR1 LNHDA and CDR2 SQIVND (reference sequence). CDR3 size: 15 residues. The CDR3 DNA reads TGTGCCAGTACCCCCCCGGGACTAGCGGGAGAGACCCAGTACTTC. This gives the protein CASTPPGLAGETQYF. Complete variable domain (other parts from reference TRBV19 and TRBJ2-5): DGGITQSPKYLFRKEGQNVTLSCEQNLNHDAMYWYRQDPGQGLRLIYYSQIVNDFQKGDIAEGYSVSREKKESFPLTVTSAQKNPTAFYLCASTPPGLAGETQYFGPGTRLLVL.

This chain joins TRBV19 and TRBJ2-6; no definite D call. V was trimmed by 4 bases and J by 0 bases, leaving 4 bases between them. Germline CDR1 reads LNHDA; CDR2 reads SQIVND (reference sequence). This CDR3 has 14 residues. In DNA form, the CDR3 reads TGTGCCAGTAGTACCTACTCTGGGGCCAACGTCCTGACTTTC. This codes for CASSTYSGANVLTF. Supplemented by reference TRBV19 and TRBJ2-6, the full variable domain reads DGGITQSPKYLFRKEGQNVTLSCEQNLNHDAMYWYRQDPGQGLRLIYYSQIVNDFQKGDIAEGYSVSREKKESFPLTVTSAQKNPTAFYLCASSTYSGANVLTFGAGSRLTVL.

The chain has TRBV5-1 and TRBJ1-1; 10 bases match TRBD1. The CDR3 extends over 16 amino acids. V shed 4 bases, J shed 4 bases, and the junction held 10 bases outside the gene matches. Germline assignment: CDR1 SGHRS and CDR2 YFSETQ. The CDR3 loop reads CASSLDRGIGITEAFF. The DNA of the CDR3 is TGCGCCAGCAGCCTGGACAGGGGGATTGGGATCACTGAAGCTTTCTTT.

This chain links TRBV9 with TRBJ1-4; TRBD1 might be the D (6 bases). V gave up 0 bases and J gave up 7 bases, with 16 bases separating them. The CDR3 extends over 16 amino acids. The germline V gene has CDR1 SGDLS and CDR2 YYNGEE. The CDR3 region is CASSVAGRTASEKLFF. CDR3 bases: TGTGCCAGCAGCGTAGCGGGCCGGACAGCAAGTGAAAAACTGTTTTTT. Full variable domain (outside the CDR3, taken from reference TRBV9 and TRBJ1-4): DSGVTQTPKHLITATGQRVTLRCSPRSGDLSVYWYQQSLDQGLQFLIQYYNGEERAKGNILERFSAQQFPDLHSELNLSSLELGDSALYFCASSVAGRTASEKLFFGSGTQLSVL.

The chain carries TRBV19 and TRBJ1-5; D is possibly TRBD1 (6 bases). Germline values: CDR1 LNHDA, CDR2 SQIVND (reference sequence). The CDR3 is made up of 17 amino acids. Deletions cut 4 bases from V and 2 bases from J, with 18 bases between. The CDR3 region has the DNA TGTGCCAGTAGTACACTAATCGACAGGAGAGGCAATCAGCCCCAGCATTTT. Its translation: CASSTLIDRRGNQPQHF.

V is TRBV5-1 and J is TRBJ1-2; D is perhaps TRBD1 (6 bases). This CDR3 has 13 amino acids. Germline values: CDR1 SGHRS, CDR2 YFSETQ. V dropped 6 bases and J dropped 8 bases, with 17 bases sitting between them. The CDR3 reads CASKEEGHLGYTF. CDR3 sequence (DNA): TGCGCCAGCAAGGAAGAGGGACATCTGGGCTACACCTTC. Filled out from reference TRBV5-1 and TRBJ1-2, the complete variable domain reads KAGVTQTPRYLIKTRGQQVTLSCSPISGHRSVSWYQQTPGQGLQFLFEYFSETQRNKGNFPGRFSGRQFSNSRSEMNVSTLELGDSALYLCASKEEGHLGYTFGSGTRLTVV.